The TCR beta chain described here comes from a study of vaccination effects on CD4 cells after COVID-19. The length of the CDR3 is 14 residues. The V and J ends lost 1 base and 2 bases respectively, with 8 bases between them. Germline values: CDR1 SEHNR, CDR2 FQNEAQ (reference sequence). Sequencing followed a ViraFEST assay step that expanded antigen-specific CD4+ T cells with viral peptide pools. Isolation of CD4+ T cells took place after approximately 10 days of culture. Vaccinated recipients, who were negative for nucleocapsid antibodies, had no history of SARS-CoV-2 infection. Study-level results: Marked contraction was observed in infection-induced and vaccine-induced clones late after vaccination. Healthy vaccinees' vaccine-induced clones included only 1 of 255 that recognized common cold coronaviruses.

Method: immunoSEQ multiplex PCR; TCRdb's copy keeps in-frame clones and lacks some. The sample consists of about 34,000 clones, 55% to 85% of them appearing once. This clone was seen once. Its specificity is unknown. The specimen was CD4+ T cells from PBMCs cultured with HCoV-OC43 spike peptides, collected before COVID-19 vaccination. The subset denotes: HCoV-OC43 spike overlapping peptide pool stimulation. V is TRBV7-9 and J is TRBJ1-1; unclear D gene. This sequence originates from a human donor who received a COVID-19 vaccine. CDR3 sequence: CASSLVGSNTEAFF. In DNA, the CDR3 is TGTGCCAGCAGCTTAGTGGGGAGCAACACTGAAGCTTTCTTT.